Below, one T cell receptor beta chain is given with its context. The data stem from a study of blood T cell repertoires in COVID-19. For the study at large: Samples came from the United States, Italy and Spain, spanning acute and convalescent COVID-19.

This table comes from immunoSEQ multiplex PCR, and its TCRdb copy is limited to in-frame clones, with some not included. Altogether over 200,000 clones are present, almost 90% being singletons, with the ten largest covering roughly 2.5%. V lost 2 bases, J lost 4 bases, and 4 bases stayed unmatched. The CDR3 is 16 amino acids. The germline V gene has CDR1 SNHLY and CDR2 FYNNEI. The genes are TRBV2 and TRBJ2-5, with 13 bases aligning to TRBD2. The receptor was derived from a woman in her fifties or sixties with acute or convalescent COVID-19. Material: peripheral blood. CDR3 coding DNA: TGTGCCAGCAGTGAAATACTAGCGGGGGGGCGAGAGACCCAGTACTTC. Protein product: CASSEILAGGRETQYF.